The following is a TCR beta chain sequence with its context. Its antigen is as yet unknown. Other DNA sequences in the sample encode the same CDR3. The CDR3 is 14 residues long. Trimming left V 6 bases short and J 2 bases short, with 11 bases between. Germline CDR1 and CDR2: SNHLY and FYNNEI. The data were obtained in a study of graft-versus-host responses after intestinal transplantation. Study in general: Tacrolimus plus steroids were given to all recipients for around three years, preceded by anti-thymocyte globulin induction. Study findings and constraints: Peak circulating GvH clone levels were associated with early post-transplant HvG declines.

Method: immunoSEQ multiplex PCR; TCRdb's copy keeps in-frame clones and lacks some. The table shows about 120,000 clones, with just under 95% occurring only once. The source was unstimulated CD8+ T cells sorted from spleen or lymph node cells, collected before intestinal transplant. The TCR comes from a human donor who received an intestinal transplant. V gene TRBV2 combines with J gene TRBJ2-1; unclear D gene. The CDR3 protein is CASSEYRAYNEQFF. The CDR3, as DNA: TGTGCCAGCAGCGAGTACCGGGCCTACAATGAGCAGTTCTTC.